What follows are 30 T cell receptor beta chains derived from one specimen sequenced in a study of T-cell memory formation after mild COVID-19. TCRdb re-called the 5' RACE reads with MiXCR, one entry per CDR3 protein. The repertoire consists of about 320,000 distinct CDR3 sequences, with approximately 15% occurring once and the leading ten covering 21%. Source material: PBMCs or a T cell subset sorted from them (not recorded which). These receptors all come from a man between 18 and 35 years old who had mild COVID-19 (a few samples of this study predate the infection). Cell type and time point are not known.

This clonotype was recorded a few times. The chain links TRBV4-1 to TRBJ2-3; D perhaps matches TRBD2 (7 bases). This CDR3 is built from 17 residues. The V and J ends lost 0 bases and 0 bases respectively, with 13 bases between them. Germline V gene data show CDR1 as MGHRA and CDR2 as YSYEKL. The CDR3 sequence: CASSQEGGALSTDTQYF. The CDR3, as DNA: TGCGCCAGCAGCCAAGAGGGGGGGGCTCTGAGCACAGATACGCAGTATTTT.

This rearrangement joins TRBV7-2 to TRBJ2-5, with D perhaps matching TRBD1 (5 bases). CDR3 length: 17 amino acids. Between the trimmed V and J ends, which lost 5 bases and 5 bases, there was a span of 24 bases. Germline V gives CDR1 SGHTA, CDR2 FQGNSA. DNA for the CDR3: TGTGCCAGCAGCGGCAGGGTGATACCAAGGCGGTCGGAGACCCAGTACTTC. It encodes CASSGRVIPRRSETQYF.

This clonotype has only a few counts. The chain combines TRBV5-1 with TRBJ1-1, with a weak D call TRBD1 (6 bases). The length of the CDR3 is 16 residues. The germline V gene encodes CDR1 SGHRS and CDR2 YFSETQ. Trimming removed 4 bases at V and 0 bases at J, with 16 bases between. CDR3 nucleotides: TGCGCCAGCAGCCCAGGGGATACGGGGATGAACACTGAAGCTTTCTTT. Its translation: CASSPGDTGMNTEAFF. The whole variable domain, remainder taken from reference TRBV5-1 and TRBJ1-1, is KAGVTQTPRYLIKTRGQQVTLSCSPISGHRSVSWYQQTPGQGLQFLFEYFSETQRNKGNFPGRFSGRQFSNSRSEMNVSTLELGDSALYLCASSPGDTGMNTEAFFGQGTRLTVV.

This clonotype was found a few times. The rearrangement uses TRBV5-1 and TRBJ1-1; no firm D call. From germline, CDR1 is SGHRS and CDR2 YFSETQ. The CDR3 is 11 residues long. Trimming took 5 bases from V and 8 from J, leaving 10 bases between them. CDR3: CASRREEEAFF. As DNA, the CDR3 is TGCGCCAGCAGGAGAGAAGAAGAAGCTTTCTTT.

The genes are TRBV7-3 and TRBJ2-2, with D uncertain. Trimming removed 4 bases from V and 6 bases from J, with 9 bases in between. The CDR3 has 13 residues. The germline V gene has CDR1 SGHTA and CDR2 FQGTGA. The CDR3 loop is CASSSEDAGELFF. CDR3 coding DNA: TGTGCCAGCAGCTCCGAAGACGCCGGGGAGCTGTTTTTT.

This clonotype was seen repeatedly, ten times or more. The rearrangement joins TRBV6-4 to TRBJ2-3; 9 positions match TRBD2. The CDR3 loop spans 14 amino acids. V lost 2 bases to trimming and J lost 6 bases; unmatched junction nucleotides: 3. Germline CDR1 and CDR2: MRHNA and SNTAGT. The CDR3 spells CASSDGLAGDTQYF. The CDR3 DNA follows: TGTGCCAGCAGTGACGGGCTAGCGGGGGATACGCAGTATTTT.

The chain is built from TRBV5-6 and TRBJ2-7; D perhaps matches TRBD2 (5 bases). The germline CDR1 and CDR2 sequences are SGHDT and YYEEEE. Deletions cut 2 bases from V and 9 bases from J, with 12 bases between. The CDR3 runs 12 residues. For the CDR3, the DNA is TGTGCCAGCAGCTTTGGGGATGGAGGGCAGTACGTC. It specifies CASSFGDGGQYV.

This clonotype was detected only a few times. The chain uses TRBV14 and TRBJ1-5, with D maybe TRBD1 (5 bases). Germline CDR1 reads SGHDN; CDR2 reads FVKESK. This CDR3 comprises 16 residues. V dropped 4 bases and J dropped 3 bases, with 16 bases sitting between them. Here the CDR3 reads CASSRSQGASNQPQHF. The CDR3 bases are TGTGCCAGCAGCCGATCTCAGGGTGCGTCCAATCAGCCCCAGCATTTT.

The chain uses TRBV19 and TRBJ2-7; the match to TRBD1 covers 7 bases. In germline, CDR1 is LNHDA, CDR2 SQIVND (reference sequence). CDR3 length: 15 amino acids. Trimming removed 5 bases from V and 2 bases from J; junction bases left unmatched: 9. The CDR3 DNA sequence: TGTGCCAGTAGTGTCACAGGGGATTTCACCTACGAGCAGTACTTC. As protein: CASSVTGDFTYEQYF.

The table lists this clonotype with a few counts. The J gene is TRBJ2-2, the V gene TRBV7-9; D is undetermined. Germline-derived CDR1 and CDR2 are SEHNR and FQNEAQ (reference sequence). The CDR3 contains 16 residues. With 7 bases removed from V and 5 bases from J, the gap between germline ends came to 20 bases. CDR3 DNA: TGTGCCAGCACCCCCCACGGACGGGTAAAGACCGGGGAGCTGTTTTTT. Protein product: CASTPHGRVKTGELFF.

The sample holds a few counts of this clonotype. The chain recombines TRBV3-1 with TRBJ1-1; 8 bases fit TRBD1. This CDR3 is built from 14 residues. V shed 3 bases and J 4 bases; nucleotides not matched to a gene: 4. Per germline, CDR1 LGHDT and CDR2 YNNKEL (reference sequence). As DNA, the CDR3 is TGTGCCAGCAGCCAGGTAACAGGGGGCACTGAAGCTTTCTTT. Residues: CASSQVTGGTEAFF.

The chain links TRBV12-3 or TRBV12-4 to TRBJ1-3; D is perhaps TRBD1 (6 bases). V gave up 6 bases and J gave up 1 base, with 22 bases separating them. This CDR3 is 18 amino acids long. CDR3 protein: CASRSRQGTYSSGNTIYF. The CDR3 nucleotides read TGTGCCAGCAGGTCGAGGCAGGGGACTTATTCTTCTGGAAACACCATATATTTT.

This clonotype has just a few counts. CDR3 in amino acids: CASSSMGQGIYGYTF. For the CDR3, the DNA is TGTGCCAGCAGCTCCATGGGACAGGGTATCTATGGCTACACCTTC. This chain uses TRBV5-6 with TRBJ1-2, with 9 positions matching TRBD1. The V gene's germline CDR1 is SGHDT and CDR2 YYEEEE. This CDR3 is 15 amino acids long. Losses at the gene ends were 3 bases for V and 4 bases for J; bases not matched to a gene: 7.

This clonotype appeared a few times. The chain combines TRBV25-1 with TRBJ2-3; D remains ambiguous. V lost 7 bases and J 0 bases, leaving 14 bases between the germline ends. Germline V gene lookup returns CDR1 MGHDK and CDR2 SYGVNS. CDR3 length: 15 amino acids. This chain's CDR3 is CASNRMSGSTDTQYF. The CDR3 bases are TGTGCCAGCAACAGAATGTCGGGTAGCACAGATACGCAGTATTTT.

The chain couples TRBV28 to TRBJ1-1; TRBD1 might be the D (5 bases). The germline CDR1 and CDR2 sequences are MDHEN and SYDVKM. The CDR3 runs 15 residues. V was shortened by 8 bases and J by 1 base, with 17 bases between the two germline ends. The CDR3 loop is CASVSGAGTNTEAFF. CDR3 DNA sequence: TGTGCCAGCGTATCTGGGGCAGGGACGAACACTGAAGCTTTCTTT.

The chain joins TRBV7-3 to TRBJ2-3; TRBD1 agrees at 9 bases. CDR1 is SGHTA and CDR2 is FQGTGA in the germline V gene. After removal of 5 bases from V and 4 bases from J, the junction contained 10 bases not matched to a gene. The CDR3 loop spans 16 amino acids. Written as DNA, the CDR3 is TGTGCCAGCAGCCAAGGGACAGGGAACGACCCAGATACGCAGTATTTT. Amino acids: CASSQGTGNDPDTQYF. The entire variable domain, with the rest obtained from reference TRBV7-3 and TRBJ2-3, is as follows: GAGVSQTPSNKVTEKGKYVELRCDPISGHTALYWYRQSLGQGPEFLIYFQGTGAADDSGLPNDRFFAVRPEGSVSTLKIQRTERGDSAVYLCASSQGTGNDPDTQYFGPGTRLTVL.

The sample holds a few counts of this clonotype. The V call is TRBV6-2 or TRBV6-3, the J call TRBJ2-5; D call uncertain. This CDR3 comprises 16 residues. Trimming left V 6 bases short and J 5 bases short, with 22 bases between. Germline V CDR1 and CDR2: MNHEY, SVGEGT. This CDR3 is CASSYPLGSRTETQYF. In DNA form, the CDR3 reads TGTGCCAGCAGCTACCCTCTGGGTAGCCGTACCGAGACCCAGTACTTC.

CDR3 sequence (DNA): TGTGCCAGCAGCTTAGGGGATCTCCTCGTATACAATGAGCAGTTCTTC. Encoded protein: CASSLGDLLVYNEQFF. The J gene is TRBJ2-1, the V gene TRBV7-6; D gene unclear. Trimming took off 1 base at V and 4 bases at J, with 14 bases between the two ends. The CDR3 spans 16 residues. CDR1 is SGHVS, CDR2 FNYEAQ, per germline. The whole variable domain, filled in from reference TRBV7-6 and TRBJ2-1, reads GAGVSQSPRYKVTKRGQDVALRCDPISGHVSLYWYRQALGQGPEFLTYFNYEAQQDKSGLPNDRFSAERPEGSISTLTIQRTEQRDSAMYRCASSLGDLLVYNEQFFGPGTRLTVL.

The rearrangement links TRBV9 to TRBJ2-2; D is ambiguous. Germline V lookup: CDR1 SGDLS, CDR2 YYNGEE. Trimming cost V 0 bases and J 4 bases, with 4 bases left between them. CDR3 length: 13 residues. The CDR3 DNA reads TGTGCCAGCAGCGTAGCAAGCACCGGGGAGCTGTTTTTT. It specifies CASSVASTGELFF. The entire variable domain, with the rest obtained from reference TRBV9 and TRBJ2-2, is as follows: DSGVTQTPKHLITATGQRVTLRCSPRSGDLSVYWYQQSLDQGLQFLIQYYNGEERAKGNILERFSAQQFPDLHSELNLSSLELGDSALYFCASSVASTGELFFGEGSRLTVL.

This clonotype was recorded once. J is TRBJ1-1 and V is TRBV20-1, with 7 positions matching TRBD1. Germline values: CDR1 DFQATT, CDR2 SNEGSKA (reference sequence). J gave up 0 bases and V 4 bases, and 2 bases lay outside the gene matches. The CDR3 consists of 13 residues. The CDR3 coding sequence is TGCAGTGCTACGGGACAGCTGAACACTGAAGCTTTCTTT. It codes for CSATGQLNTEAFF.

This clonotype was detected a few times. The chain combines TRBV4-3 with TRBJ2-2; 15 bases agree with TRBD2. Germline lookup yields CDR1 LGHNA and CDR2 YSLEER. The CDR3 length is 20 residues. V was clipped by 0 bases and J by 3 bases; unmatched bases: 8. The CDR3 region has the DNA TGCGCCAGCAGCCAAGATAGCGGACTAGCGGGGGGGTTGTACACCGGGGAGCTGTTTTTT. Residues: CASSQDSGLAGGLYTGELFF.

CDR3 protein: CASSVLAGRSDEQFF. The CDR3, as DNA: TGTGCCAGCAGCGTACTAGCGGGGCGATCGGATGAGCAGTTCTTC. The genes are TRBV9 and TRBJ2-1; TRBD2 matches 9 bases. The junction had 7 bases not matched to a gene; V was cut back by 1 base and J by 8 bases. CDR3 length equals 15 residues. Germline V gene data show CDR1 as SGDLS and CDR2 as YYNGEE.

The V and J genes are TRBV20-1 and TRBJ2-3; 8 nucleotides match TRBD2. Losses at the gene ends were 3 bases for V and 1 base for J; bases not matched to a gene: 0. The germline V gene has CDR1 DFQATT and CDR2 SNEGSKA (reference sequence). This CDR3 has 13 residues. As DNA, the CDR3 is TGCAGTGCTAGTAGCGGGGGCACAGATACGCAGTATTTT. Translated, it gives CSASSGGTDTQYF.

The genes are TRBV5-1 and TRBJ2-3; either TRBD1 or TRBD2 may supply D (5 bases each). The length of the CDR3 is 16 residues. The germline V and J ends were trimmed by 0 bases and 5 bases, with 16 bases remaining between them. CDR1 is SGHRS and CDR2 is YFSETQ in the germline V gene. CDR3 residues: CASSLGGSAGQDTQYF. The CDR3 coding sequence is TGCGCCAGCAGCTTGGGAGGGTCTGCAGGACAAGATACGCAGTATTTT.

CDR3 sequence reads: CASSARQLLEYNEQFF. The CDR3 coding sequence is TGTGCCAGCAGTGCCCGACAGCTCCTGGAGTACAATGAGCAGTTCTTC. The chain has TRBV7-9 and TRBJ2-1; D might be TRBD1 (5 bases). The CDR3 extends over 16 amino acids. Trimming took 6 bases from V and 4 from J, leaving 19 bases between them. Germline values: CDR1 SEHNR, CDR2 FQNEAQ (reference sequence).

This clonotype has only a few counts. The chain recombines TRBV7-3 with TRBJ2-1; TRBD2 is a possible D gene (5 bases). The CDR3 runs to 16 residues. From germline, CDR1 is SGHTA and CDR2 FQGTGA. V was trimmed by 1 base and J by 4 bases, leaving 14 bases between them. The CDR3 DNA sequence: TGTGCCAGCAGCTTAAGTAAAGGGAGAGGGTACAATGAGCAGTTCTTC. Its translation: CASSLSKGRGYNEQFF.

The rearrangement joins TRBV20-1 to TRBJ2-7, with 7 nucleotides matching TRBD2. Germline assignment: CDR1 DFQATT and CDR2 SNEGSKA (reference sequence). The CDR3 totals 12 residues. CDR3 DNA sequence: TGCAGAACGGGGGGTCTGTCCTACGAGCAGTACTTC. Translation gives CRTGGLSYEQYF.

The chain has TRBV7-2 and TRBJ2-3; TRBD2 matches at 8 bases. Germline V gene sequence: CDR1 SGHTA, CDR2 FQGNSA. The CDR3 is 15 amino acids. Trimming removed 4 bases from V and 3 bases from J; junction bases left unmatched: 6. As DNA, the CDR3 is TGTGCCAGCAGCTCCCTGGTAGCGGGGACAGATACGCAGTATTTT. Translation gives CASSSLVAGTDTQYF.

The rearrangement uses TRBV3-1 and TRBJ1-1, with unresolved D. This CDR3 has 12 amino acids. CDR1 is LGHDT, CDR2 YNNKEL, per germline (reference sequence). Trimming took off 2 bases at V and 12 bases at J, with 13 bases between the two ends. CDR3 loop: CASSQIGIWSFF. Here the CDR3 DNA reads TGTGCCAGCAGCCAAATAGGCATCTGGTCTTTCTTT.

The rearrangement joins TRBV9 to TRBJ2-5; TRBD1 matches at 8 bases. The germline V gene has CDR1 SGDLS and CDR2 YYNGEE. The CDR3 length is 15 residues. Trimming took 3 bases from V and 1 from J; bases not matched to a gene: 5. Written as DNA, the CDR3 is TGTGCCAGCAGCGGCCAGGACAGGGCCCAAGAGACCCAGTACTTC. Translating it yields CASSGQDRAQETQYF.